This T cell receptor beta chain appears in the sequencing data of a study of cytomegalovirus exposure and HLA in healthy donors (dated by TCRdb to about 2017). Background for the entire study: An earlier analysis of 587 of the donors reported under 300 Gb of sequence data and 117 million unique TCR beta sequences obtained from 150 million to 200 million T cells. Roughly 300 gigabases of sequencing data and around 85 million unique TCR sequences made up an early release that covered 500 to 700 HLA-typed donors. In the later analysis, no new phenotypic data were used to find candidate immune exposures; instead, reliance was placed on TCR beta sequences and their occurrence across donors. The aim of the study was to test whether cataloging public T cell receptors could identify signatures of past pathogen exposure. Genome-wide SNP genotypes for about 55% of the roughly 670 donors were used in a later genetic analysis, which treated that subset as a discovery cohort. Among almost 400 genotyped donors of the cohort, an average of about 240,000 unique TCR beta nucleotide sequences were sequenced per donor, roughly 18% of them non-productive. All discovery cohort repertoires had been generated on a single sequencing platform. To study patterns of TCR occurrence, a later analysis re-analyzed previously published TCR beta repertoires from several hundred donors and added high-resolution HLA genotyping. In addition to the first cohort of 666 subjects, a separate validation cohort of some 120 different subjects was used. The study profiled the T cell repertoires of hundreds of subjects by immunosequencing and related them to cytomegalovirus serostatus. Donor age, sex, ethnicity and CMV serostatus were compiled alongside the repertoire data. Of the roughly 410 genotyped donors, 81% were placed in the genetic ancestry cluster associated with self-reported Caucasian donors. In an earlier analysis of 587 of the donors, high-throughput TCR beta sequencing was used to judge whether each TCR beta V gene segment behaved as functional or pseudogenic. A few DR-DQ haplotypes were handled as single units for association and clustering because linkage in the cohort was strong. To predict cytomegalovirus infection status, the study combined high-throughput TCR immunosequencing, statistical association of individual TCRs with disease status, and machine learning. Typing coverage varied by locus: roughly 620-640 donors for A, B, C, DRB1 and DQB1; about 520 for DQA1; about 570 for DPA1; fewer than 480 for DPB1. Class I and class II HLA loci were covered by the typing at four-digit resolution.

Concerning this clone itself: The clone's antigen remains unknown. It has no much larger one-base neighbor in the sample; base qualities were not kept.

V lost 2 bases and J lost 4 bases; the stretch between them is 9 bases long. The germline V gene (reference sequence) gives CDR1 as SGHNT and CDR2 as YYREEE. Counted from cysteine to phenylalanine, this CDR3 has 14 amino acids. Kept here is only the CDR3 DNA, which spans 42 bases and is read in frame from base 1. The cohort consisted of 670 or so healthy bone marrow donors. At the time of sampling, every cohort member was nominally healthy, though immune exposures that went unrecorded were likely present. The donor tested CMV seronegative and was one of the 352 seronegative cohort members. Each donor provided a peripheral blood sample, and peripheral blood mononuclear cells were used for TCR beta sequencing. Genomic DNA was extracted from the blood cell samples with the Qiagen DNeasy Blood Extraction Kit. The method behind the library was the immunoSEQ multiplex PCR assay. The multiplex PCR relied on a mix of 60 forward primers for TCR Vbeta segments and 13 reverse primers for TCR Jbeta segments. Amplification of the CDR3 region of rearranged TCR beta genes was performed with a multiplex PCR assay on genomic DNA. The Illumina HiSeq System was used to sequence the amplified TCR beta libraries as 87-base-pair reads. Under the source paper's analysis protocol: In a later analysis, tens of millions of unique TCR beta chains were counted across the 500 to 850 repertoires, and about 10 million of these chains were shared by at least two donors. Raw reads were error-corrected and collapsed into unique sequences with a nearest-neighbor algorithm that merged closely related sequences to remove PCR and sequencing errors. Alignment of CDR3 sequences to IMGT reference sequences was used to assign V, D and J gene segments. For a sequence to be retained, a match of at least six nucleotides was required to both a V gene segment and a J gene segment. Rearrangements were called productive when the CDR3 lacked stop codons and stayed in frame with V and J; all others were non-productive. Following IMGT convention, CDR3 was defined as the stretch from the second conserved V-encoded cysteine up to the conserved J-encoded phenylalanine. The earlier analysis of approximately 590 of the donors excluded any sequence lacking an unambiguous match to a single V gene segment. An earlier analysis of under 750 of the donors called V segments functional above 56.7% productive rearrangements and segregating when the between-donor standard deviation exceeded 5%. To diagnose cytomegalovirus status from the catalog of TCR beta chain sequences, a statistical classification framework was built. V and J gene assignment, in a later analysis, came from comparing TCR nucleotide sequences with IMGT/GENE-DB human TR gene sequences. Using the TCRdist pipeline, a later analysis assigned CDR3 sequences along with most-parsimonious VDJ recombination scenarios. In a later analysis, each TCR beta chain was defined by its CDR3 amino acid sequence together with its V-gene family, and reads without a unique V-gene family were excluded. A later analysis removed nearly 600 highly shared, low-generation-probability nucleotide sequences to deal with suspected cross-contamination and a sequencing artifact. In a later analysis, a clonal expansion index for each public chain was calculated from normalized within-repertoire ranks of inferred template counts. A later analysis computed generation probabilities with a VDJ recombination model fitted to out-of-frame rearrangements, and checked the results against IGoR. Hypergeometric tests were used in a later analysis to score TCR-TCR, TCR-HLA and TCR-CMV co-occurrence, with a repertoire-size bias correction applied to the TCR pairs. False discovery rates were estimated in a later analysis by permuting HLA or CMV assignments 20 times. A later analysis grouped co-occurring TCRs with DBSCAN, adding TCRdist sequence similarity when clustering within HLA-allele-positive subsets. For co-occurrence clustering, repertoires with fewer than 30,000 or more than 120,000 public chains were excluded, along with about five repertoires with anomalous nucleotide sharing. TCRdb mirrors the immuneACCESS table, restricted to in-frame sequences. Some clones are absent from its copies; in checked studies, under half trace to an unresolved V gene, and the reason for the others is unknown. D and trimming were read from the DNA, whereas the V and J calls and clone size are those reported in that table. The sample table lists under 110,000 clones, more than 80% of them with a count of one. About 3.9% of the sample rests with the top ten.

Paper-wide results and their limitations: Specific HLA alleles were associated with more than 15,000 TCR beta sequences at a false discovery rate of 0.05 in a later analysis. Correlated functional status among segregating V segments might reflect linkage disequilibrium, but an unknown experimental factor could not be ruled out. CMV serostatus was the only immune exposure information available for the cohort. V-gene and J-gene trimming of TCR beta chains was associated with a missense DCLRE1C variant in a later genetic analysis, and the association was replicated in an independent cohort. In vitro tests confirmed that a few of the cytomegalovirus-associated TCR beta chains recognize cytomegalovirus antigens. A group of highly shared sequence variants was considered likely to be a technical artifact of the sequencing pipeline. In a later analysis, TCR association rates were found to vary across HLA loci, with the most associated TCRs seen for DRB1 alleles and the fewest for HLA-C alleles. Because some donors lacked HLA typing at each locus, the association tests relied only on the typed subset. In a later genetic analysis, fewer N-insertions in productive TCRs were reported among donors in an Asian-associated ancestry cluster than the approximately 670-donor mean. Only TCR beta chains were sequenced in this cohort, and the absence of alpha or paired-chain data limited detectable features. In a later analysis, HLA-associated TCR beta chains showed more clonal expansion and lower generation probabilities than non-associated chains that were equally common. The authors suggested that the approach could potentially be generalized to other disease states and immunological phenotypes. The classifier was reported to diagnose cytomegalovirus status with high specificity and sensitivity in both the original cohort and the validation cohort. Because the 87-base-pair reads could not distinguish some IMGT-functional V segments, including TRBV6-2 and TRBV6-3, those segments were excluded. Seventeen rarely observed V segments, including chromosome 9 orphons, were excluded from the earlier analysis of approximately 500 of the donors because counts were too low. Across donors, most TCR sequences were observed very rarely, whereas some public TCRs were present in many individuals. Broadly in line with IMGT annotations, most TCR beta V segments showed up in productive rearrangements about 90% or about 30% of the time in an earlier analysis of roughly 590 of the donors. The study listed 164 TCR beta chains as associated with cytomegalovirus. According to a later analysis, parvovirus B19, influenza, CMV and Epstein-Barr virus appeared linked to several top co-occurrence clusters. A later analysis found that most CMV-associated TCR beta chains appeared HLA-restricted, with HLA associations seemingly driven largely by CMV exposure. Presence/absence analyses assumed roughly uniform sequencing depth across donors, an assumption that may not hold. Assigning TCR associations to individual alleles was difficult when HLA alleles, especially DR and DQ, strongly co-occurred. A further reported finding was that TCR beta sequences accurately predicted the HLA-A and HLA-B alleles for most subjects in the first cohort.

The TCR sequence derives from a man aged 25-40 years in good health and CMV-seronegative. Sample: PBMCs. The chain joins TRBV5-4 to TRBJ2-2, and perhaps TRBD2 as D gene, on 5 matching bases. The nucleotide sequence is TGTGCCAGCAGCTTCGCGGGCTCCACCGGGGAGCTGTTTTTT. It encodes CASSFAGSTGELFF.